What follows describes a single T cell receptor (beta chain). No antigen is known for it. Reverse transcribed after extraction, RNA yielded cDNA as the sequencing template. Assay used: immunoSEQ multiplex PCR; TCRdb lists only in-frame clones, some missing. The data contain tens of thousands of clones, around 29% of them singletons. This CDR3 spans 13 amino acids. CDR1 MGHRA and CDR2 YSYEKL come from the germline V gene. Trimming removed 2 bases at V and 6 bases at J, with 10 bases between. The data originate from a study of CD8+ T cells in alopecia areata. Study-wide results and limits: Shared TCR sequences were less clear between patients than in mice, possibly partly from HLA diversity.

The treatment: oral pan-JAK inhibitor, 5-10 mg twice daily. In alopecia areata patients, both lesional scalp punch biopsies and peripheral blood were collected. The chain combines TRBV4-1 with TRBJ1-1; tentative D call: TRBD1 (5 bases). This specimen was CD8+ T cells sorted from blood, taken at week 4, from a patient treated with tofacitinib. The receptor was derived from a human donor with alopecia areata. CDR3 region: CASSQPGIAEAFF. The CDR3 DNA follows: TGCGCCAGCAGCCAACCAGGGATCGCTGAAGCTTTCTTT.